This entry concerns a single T cell receptor beta chain. The antigen remains unidentified. The assay was immunoSEQ multiplex PCR, and TCRdb's table has in-frame clones only and misses some. The sample comprises 130,000 or so clones, approximately 90% of which are singletons, and 12% rests with the top ten. The data were obtained in a study of radiation and T cells in renal cell carcinoma. Broader study findings: From baseline, blood top tumor clonotypes peaked at 2 weeks post-radiation. Baseline intratumoral clonotype presence is unknown without pretreatment biopsies.

Trimming removed 3 bases from V and 4 bases from J, with 13 bases in between. CDR3 length: 14 amino acids. Per the germline V gene, CDR1 is SGHRS and CDR2 is YFSETQ. The time point was: baseline pretreatment blood. Indicated treatment: 15 Gy SBRT to primary tumor, nephrectomy 4 weeks later. The origin of this receptor is a woman in her fifties or sixties with renal cell carcinoma. Sample: blood, taken from a patient whose treatment included radiotherapy and nephrectomy. The gene calls are TRBV5-1 and TRBJ1-2, with D possibly TRBD1 on 5 matching bases. The CDR3 DNA is TGCGCCAGCAGCTCCCTAGACAGTTCCTATGGCTACACCTTC. Protein sequence: CASSSLDSSYGYTF.